Listed here is a single T cell receptor (beta chain). The target antigen is unknown. This may arise from a read error, as a much more abundant clone is one base away. The time point here: newly diagnosed GD, antithyroid drugs for less than 3 months. The TCR library was prepared using RNA isolated from PBMCs. Assembly of TCR beta libraries relied on iRepertoire HTBI primers together with Arm-PCR of CDR3 regions. TCRdb reprocessed the multiplex PCR reads via MiXCR and lists one record per CDR3 protein. The sample shows some 320,000 distinct CDR3 sequences, 18% of them seen only once. Trimming stripped 6 bases from V and 7 bases from J, with 19 bases between. Germline V gene sequence: CDR1 SGHTA, CDR2 FQGNSA. This CDR3 spans 16 amino acids. This sample was included in a study of regulatory T cells in long-lasting Graves disease. Study-level points and caveats: Sample size, which was small, may have reduced accuracy. The persistent group shared 2,741 public clonotypes, more than the approximately 890 shared by new patients.

The V and J genes are TRBV7-2 and TRBJ1-6, with a possible D match to TRBD1 (5 bases). The origin of this receptor is a female donor with Graves disease. This specimen was peripheral blood mononuclear cells (PBMCs), taken at new diagnosis, from a patient treated with antithyroid drugs. CDR3 in amino acids: CASSYSGASRNSPLHF. CDR3 bases: TGTGCCAGCAGTTACAGCGGGGCGAGTAGAAATTCACCCCTCCACTTT.